The next 10 T cell receptor beta chains were all read from a single sample in a study of T cell repertoires in cytomegalovirus infection. No antigen is known for these receptors. TCRdb reanalysed the reads using MiXCR and keeps one entry per CDR3 protein. The repertoire holds approximately 220,000 distinct CDR3 sequences, 38% seen once, with about 60% in the top ten. Sequenced material: CD8+ T cells from cultured PBMCs, taken from culture after CMV antigen stimulation. The receptors stem from a human donor in good health (CMV status not recorded). Some clones in this sample may be carry-over from other donors' samples.

Details on this clonotype: With a much larger clone just one base away, this may be a read error. This sequence joins TRBV7-8 and TRBJ1-2; 7 bases map to TRBD1. V trimming: 5 bases; J trimming: 4 bases; junction bases outside the gene matches: 7. This CDR3 spans 14 amino acids. Germline lookup yields CDR1 SGHVS and CDR2 FQNEAQ. CDR3 nucleotides: TGTGCCAGCAGCCCGGGACAGACCACCTATGGCTACACCTTC. Amino acid sequence: CASSPGQTTYGYTF.

The DNA for the CDR3 is TGCGCCAGCAGCCCACATGGACAGGGCGCAGACAGTAGCTACACCTTC. Residues: CASSPHGQGADSSYTF. This chain joins TRBV4-1 and TRBJ1-2; 8 nucleotides match TRBD1. V was clipped by 4 bases and J by 9 bases; unmatched bases: 16. Germline values: CDR1 MGHRA, CDR2 YSYEKL. The CDR3 contains 16 residues.

In this sample, this clonotype turned up a few times. J is TRBJ2-2 and V is TRBV14, with D perhaps matching TRBD2 (5 bases). Trimming left V 4 bases short and J 3 bases short, with 12 bases between. The CDR3 loop spans 15 amino acids. In germline, CDR1 is SGHDN, CDR2 FVKESK. The DNA of the CDR3 is TGTGCCAGCAGCCCTTTAACTAGGTACACCGGGGAGCTGTTTTTT. Its translation is CASSPLTRYTGELFF.

This clonotype was observed a handful of times. V usage is TRBV7-8 and J usage is TRBJ2-1, with D possibly matching TRBD2 (6 bases). The CDR3 sequence is 17 residues long. V was cut by 1 base and J by 4 bases, with 17 bases left in between. In germline, CDR1 is SGHVS, CDR2 FQNEAQ. This chain's CDR3 is CASSLDSAGQLYNEQFF. The CDR3 DNA reads as TGTGCCAGCAGCTTAGATTCAGCGGGCCAACTTTACAATGAGCAGTTCTTC. Drawing the rest from reference TRBV7-8 and TRBJ2-1, the complete variable domain is GAGVSQSPRYKVAKRGQDVALRCDPISGHVSLFWYQQALGQGPEFLTYFQNEAQLDKSGLPSDRFFAERPEGSVSTLKIQRTQQEDSAVYLCASSLDSAGQLYNEQFFGPGTRLTVL.

This chain links TRBV11-2 with TRBJ2-7; no clear D gene. Trimming left V 5 bases short and J 0 bases short, with 8 bases between. Germline values: CDR1 SGHAT, CDR2 FQNNGV. The CDR3 extends over 13 amino acids. The CDR3 bases are TGTGCCAGCAGCCATATCTCCTCCTACGAGCAGTACTTC. Protein sequence: CASSHISSYEQYF.

The gene calls are TRBV12-3 or TRBV12-4 and TRBJ1-4, with D hard to call. The germline V and J ends were trimmed by 10 bases and 8 bases, with 11 bases remaining between them. This CDR3 has 11 amino acids. DNA of the CDR3: TGTGCCACCGGCAATTTAGAAAAACTGTTTTTT. Protein product: CATGNLEKLFF.

This clonotype appeared a few times. This chain links TRBV20-1 with TRBJ1-2; D remains unclear. CDR1 DFQATT and CDR2 SNEGSKA come from the germline V gene (reference sequence). This CDR3 comprises 13 residues. V was shortened by 0 bases and J by 4 bases, with 9 bases between the two germline ends. The CDR3 loop is CSARDLDSYGYTF. As DNA, the CDR3 is TGCAGTGCTAGAGATCTGGATAGCTATGGCTACACCTTC.

The chain employs TRBV6-2 or TRBV6-3 and TRBJ2-7; D possibly corresponds to TRBD1 (6 bases). V was clipped by 2 bases and J by 5 bases, with 16 bases between them. This CDR3 has 15 amino acids. Germline V lookup: CDR1 MNHEY, CDR2 SVGEGT. The CDR3 sequence is CASSYPQGLRNEQYF. The CDR3, as DNA: TGTGCCAGCAGTTACCCCCAGGGGCTTAGGAACGAGCAGTACTTC.

This clonotype was counted a few times. The gene calls are TRBV11-2 and TRBJ1-1; no reliable D call. V was shortened by 4 bases and J by 2 bases, with 14 bases between the two germline ends. The CDR3 runs to 15 residues. Germline CDR1 is SGHAT and CDR2 is FQNNGV. CDR3 in DNA: TGTGCCAGCAGCTCCTCCGGAATCAAAAACACTGAAGCTTTCTTT. The encoded protein is CASSSSGIKNTEAFF.

In DNA, the CDR3 is TGTGCCATCAGTGAGGTCCAGGGCGAAGAGACCCAGTACTTC. This encodes CAISEVQGEETQYF. The chain employs TRBV10-3 and TRBJ2-5; a weak D match, TRBD1 (5 bases). This CDR3 has 14 residues. Between the trimmed V and J ends, which lost 2 bases and 3 bases, there was a span of 10 bases. The germline gives CDR1 ENHRY, CDR2 SYGVKD.